Reported below is one T cell receptor (beta chain). Participants came from about two dozen US areas, aged about 18 to 89 years. Categorization into cohorts depended on clinical history that participants reported. This sample was included in a study of blood T cell repertoires in COVID-19. Study overall: Acute and convalescent COVID-19 samples came from the United States, Italy and Spain.

The CDR3 contains 13 residues. Germline V CDR1 and CDR2: SGHAT, FQNNGV. Trimming removed 1 base at V and 3 bases at J, with 6 bases between. Original methodology: It was from reference gene primer amplification that nucleated cell counts were estimated. Using immunoSEQ multiplex PCR, the repertoire was profiled, and TCRdb retains in-frame clones only, with some absent. V, J and clone size are those of that table, while D and trimming were read from the DNA. The repertoire holds 250,000 to 350,000 clones, with 87% as singletons. This sequence was found in a woman between 25 and 40 years old who had recovered from COVID-19. Sequencing was done on a sample of PBMCs or T cells enriched from blood (not recorded which). V is TRBV11-2 and J is TRBJ1-1; D uncertain. CDR3 coding DNA: TGTGCCAGCAGCTTAGTGGCGGACACTGAAGCTTTCTTT. Translated, it gives CASSLVADTEAFF.